This is a list of T cell receptor beta chains from one sample in a study of T cells after yellow fever vaccination. TCRdb recomputed calls from the 5' RACE reads with MiXCR, one row per CDR3 protein. The sample contains hundreds of thousands of distinct CDR3 sequences, over 4% of which appear only once. The source material was PBMCs, sampled 5 days after the yellow fever booster vaccination. The source is a man younger than 35 who received the YFV17D yellow fever vaccine. Both conserved end residues are part of each CDR3. The D gene is left open where the match is weak. A clone size is listed for some rows: how often the clone was seen (once, few, many), or a class if it is expanded.

clone_size	v_call	j_call	d_call	cdr3_nt	cdr3_aa
few	TRBV5-1	TRBJ2-1	TRBD2	TGCGCCAGCAGCGCGAGACTAGCGGGGCGAAACAATGAGCAGTTCTTC	CASSARLAGRNNEQFF
-	TRBV20-1	TRBJ1-1	-	TGCAGTGCTAGTCCCCTGAACACTGAAGCTTTCTTT	CSASPLNTEAFF
many	TRBV10-3	TRBJ2-3	TRBD1	TGTGCCATCAGTGAGTTCGGACAGGGCCGGTGGACAGATACGCAGTATTTT	CAISEFGQGRWTDTQYF
many	TRBV7-9	TRBJ1-1	-	TGTGCCAGCAGCTTAAGGTTGGGGCGGACGGGGGAAGCTTTCTTT	CASSLRLGRTGEAFF
many	TRBV12-3/TRBV12-4	TRBJ1-1	-	TGTGCCAGCAGGGGTCCGGCGGGTGAAGCTTTCTTT	CASRGPAGEAFF
few	TRBV27	TRBJ2-7	-	TGTGCCAGCAGGCAGGACAGTTCAAGCGGCCTCCACGAGCAGTACTTC	CASRQDSSSGLHEQYF
-	TRBV3-1	TRBJ1-6	-	TGTGCCAGCAGCCAAGAAGAGACGGCTTCTTCACCCCTCCACTTT	CASSQEETASSPLHF
few	TRBV5-4	TRBJ2-5	TRBD2	TGTGCCAGCAGCTTCGGACGGGGGGGAGTGGAAGAGACCCAGTACTTC	CASSFGRGGVEETQYF
few	TRBV7-6	TRBJ2-1	-	TGTGCCAGCACCCAGGGGGCTAGCGGGTCTCTCAATGAGCAGTTCTTC	CASTQGASGSLNEQFF
few	TRBV7-9	TRBJ1-6	-	TGTGCCAGCAGCGAGGGGACGCCACCCCTCCACTTT	CASSEGTPPLHF
many	TRBV10-3	TRBJ1-4	TRBD1	TGTGCCATCAGTGAGTCCCGGGACAGTCATAATGAAAAACTGTTTTTT	CAISESRDSHNEKLFF
-	TRBV25-1	TRBJ2-1	-	TGTGCCAGCAGCCACAGTAGCTCCTACAATGAGCAGTTCTTC	CASSHSSSYNEQFF
few	TRBV30	TRBJ2-1	TRBD1	TGTGCCGGAAAGACCGGGACAGCCCAGAATGAGCAGTTCTTC	CAGKTGTAQNEQFF
-	TRBV6-5	TRBJ2-5	-	TGTGCCAGCAGGCACCAGGGACCCCAAGAGACCCAGTACTTC	CASRHQGPQETQYF
-	TRBV5-1	TRBJ1-5	-	TGCGCCAGCAGCTCGTATTCGGGCGGACAGCCCCAGCATTTT	CASSSYSGGQPQHF
few	TRBV20-1	TRBJ2-7	-	TGCAGTGCTAGTTTCCGAAGCTCCTACGAGCAGTACTTC	CSASFRSSYEQYF
few	TRBV14	TRBJ2-2	TRBD1	TGTGCCAGCAGCCAACGGCTCAGGGGGATAAACCCCGGGGAGCTGTTTTTT	CASSQRLRGINPGELFF
-	TRBV7-2	TRBJ2-5	-	TGTGCCAGCAGCCCTGGGACGAGGGGGTCGGCCCAGTACTTC	CASSPGTRGSAQYF
-	TRBV4-2	TRBJ2-2	-	TGTGCCAGCAGCCAAGATCCGCCGGGGAACACCGGGGAGCTGTTTTTT	CASSQDPPGNTGELFF
-	TRBV6-2/TRBV6-3	TRBJ2-7	-	TGTGCCAGCACCTCCGGGACAACCTACGAGCAGTACTTC	CASTSGTTYEQYF
-	TRBV4-3	TRBJ1-5	-	TGCGCCAGCAGCCAAGATGGTCCAGGGGCCTATAGCAATCAGCCCCAGCATTTT	CASSQDGPGAYSNQPQHF
-	TRBV12-3/TRBV12-4	TRBJ2-7	TRBD1	TGTGCCAGCAGTTCCAACAGGGGGTCCGGCGAGCAGTACTTC	CASSSNRGSGEQYF
once	TRBV12-3/TRBV12-4	TRBJ1-1	-	TGTGCCAGCAGTTTGGGACCCGCTTTCTTT	CASSLGPAFF
few	TRBV7-2	TRBJ2-7	-	TGTGCCAGCAGCTTATTGTGGGAGCAGTACTTC	CASSLLWEQYF
-	TRBV7-2	TRBJ2-3	-	TGTGCCAGCAGCTCACAGAACACAGATACGCAGTATTTT	CASSSQNTDTQYF
few	TRBV4-1	TRBJ1-2	-	TGCGCCAGCAGCCCCAATTCAGGGGTCCTCGCCTATGGCTACACCTTC	CASSPNSGVLAYGYTF
many	TRBV28	TRBJ1-1	TRBD1	TGTGCCAGCAGTCTGACAGGGGGCCTGAGGAACACTGAAGCTTTCTTT	CASSLTGGLRNTEAFF
few	TRBV20-1	TRBJ2-7	-	TGCAGTGCTACAATACTAACCTACGAGCAGTACTTC	CSATILTYEQYF
-	TRBV5-1	TRBJ2-7	-	TGCGCCAGCAGCTTGGGGGGTCTCTTCTACGAGCAGTACTTC	CASSLGGLFYEQYF
-	TRBV7-3	TRBJ1-1	TRBD1	TGTGCCAGCAGCCAGGGACAGGCGAACACTGAAGCTTTCTTT	CASSQGQANTEAFF
many	TRBV14	TRBJ1-1	-	TGTGCCAGCAGCCGCACCGGACAGCGCCTAGGAACAGCTTTCTTT	CASSRTGQRLGTAFF
-	TRBV19	TRBJ2-3	-	TGTGCCAGTAGTATAGCGGGCAGGACCACAGATACGCAGTATTTT	CASSIAGRTTDTQYF
few	TRBV11-3	TRBJ2-3	-	TGTGCCAGCAAGGGTCGAGCTGATACGCAGTATTTT	CASKGRADTQYF
-	TRBV5-1	TRBJ2-5	TRBD2	TGCGCCAGCTTCGGACTAGCGGGGGAGGAGACCCAGTACTTC	CASFGLAGEETQYF
few	TRBV28	TRBJ1-5	-	TGTGCCAGCAGTTCGGCAGACAGAATTAATCAGCCCCAGCATTTT	CASSSADRINQPQHF
-	TRBV6-1	TRBJ2-3	-	TGTGCCAGCAGTGAGCAGGAACATACGCAGTATTTT	CASSEQEHTQYF